The rows below give T cell receptor beta chains drawn from one sample of a study of cytomegalovirus exposure and HLA in healthy donors. The method was immunoSEQ multiplex PCR; TCRdb's version includes in-frame clones alone and lacks a portion of them. Seen here are 150,000 to 200,000 clones, 80% observed once, and the top ten hold around 4.4%. What was sequenced was PBMCs. These receptors all come from a woman between 45 and 65 years old in good health and CMV-seropositive. Each CDR3 is given with its conserved first and last residue. Fields, in order: V gene, J gene, D gene, clone size, CDR3 DNA, CDR3 protein. A D gene is named only where the DNA matches it firmly. Expanded clones get a size class; other rows say once, few or many, or leave the size out.

v_gene: TRBV5-1
j_gene: TRBJ2-1
d_gene: TRBD1
abundance: .
CDR3nt: TGCGCCAGCAGTTGGGGGGATGGCAGGGGGCAGGGTGAGCAGTTCTTC
CDR3aa: CASSWGDGRGQGEQFF

v_gene: TRBV27
j_gene: TRBJ2-2
d_gene: TRBD2
abundance: .
CDR3nt: TGTGCCAGCACTCGACTAGCGGGAAGAGCAGGGAACACCGGGGAGCTGTTTTTT
CDR3aa: CASTRLAGRAGNTGELFF

v_gene: TRBV7-3
j_gene: TRBJ1-1
d_gene: TRBD1
abundance: .
CDR3nt: TGTGCCAGCAGCCGCCGGGACAGGGAAGCTTTCTTT
CDR3aa: CASSRRDREAFF

v_gene: TRBV7-9
j_gene: TRBJ2-1
d_gene: .
abundance: few
CDR3nt: TGTGCCAGCAGCTTAGGTTTGAGCTCCTACAATGAGCAGTTCTTC
CDR3aa: CASSLGLSSYNEQFF

v_gene: TRBV6-5
j_gene: TRBJ2-3
d_gene: .
abundance: .
CDR3nt: TGTGCCAGCAGAAGGGGGAGCACAGATACGCAGTATTTT
CDR3aa: CASRRGSTDTQYF

v_gene: TRBV15
j_gene: TRBJ2-1
d_gene: .
abundance: few
CDR3nt: TGTGCCACCAGCCCGCGGGACCCTTTCTCCTACAATGAGCAGTTCTTC
CDR3aa: CATSPRDPFSYNEQFF

v_gene: TRBV10-1
j_gene: TRBJ1-2
d_gene: .
abundance: few
CDR3nt: TGCGCCAGCAGTGAGGAAGACTTGGAAGCTAACTATGGCTACACCTTC
CDR3aa: CASSEEDLEANYGYTF

v_gene: TRBV19
j_gene: TRBJ1-2
d_gene: .
abundance: .
CDR3nt: TGTGCCAGTACATCGTCAGGGATGTTTAGCTACACCTTC
CDR3aa: CASTSSGMFSYTF

v_gene: TRBV2
j_gene: TRBJ1-5
d_gene: .
abundance: few
CDR3nt: TGTGCCAGCAAGGTGGACATTAATCAGCCCCAGCATTTT
CDR3aa: CASKVDINQPQHF

v_gene: TRBV7-2
j_gene: TRBJ1-1
d_gene: .
abundance: .
CDR3nt: TGTGCCAGCAGCTTTCGGCGCAGGGACACTGAAGCTTTCTTT
CDR3aa: CASSFRRRDTEAFF

v_gene: TRBV2
j_gene: TRBJ2-1
d_gene: TRBD2
abundance: .
CDR3nt: TGTGCCAGCAGTGTCCTAGCGGGGACAGCCCATGAGCAGTTCTTC
CDR3aa: CASSVLAGTAHEQFF

v_gene: TRBV27
j_gene: TRBJ1-1
d_gene: .
abundance: .
CDR3nt: TGTGCCAGCAGTTGGGCAGGGGCGAGCACTGAAGCTTTCTTT
CDR3aa: CASSWAGASTEAFF

v_gene: TRBV6-6
j_gene: TRBJ1-5
d_gene: .
abundance: .
CDR3nt: TGTGCCAGCAGTTACCCCGGGGAGGGCAATCAGCCCCAGCATTTT
CDR3aa: CASSYPGEGNQPQHF

v_gene: TRBV27
j_gene: TRBJ1-2
d_gene: .
abundance: .
CDR3nt: TGTGCCAGCAGTTTTGTTAAGGGAGGAGATGGCTACACCTTC
CDR3aa: CASSFVKGGDGYTF

v_gene: TRBV27
j_gene: TRBJ2-5
d_gene: TRBD2
abundance: few
CDR3nt: TGTGCCAGCAGTTTATATCCTAGCGGGGAGACCCAGTACTTC
CDR3aa: CASSLYPSGETQYF

v_gene: TRBV4-3
j_gene: TRBJ2-6
d_gene: .
abundance: few
CDR3nt: TGCGCCAGCAGCCGGGGCAGGAGTCTCGGGGCCAACGTCCTGACTTTC
CDR3aa: CASSRGRSLGANVLTF

v_gene: TRBV9
j_gene: TRBJ1-3
d_gene: TRBD1
abundance: .
CDR3nt: TGTGCCAGCACCGCAACGGGGGACAGTGGAAACACCATATATTTT
CDR3aa: CASTATGDSGNTIYF

v_gene: TRBV7-3
j_gene: TRBJ2-3
d_gene: .
abundance: .
CDR3nt: TGTGCCAGCAGCTTTCGCGGCACAGATACGCAGTATTTT
CDR3aa: CASSFRGTDTQYF

v_gene: TRBV6-1
j_gene: TRBJ2-1
d_gene: .
abundance: .
CDR3nt: TGTGCCAGCAGTGACCTATACAATGAGCAGTTCTTC
CDR3aa: CASSDLYNEQFF

v_gene: TRBV19
j_gene: TRBJ1-5
d_gene: TRBD1
abundance: few
CDR3nt: TGTGCCAGTAGTATCCTACCGGGACAGGGGGTTCAGCCCCAGCATTTT
CDR3aa: CASSILPGQGVQPQHF

v_gene: TRBV6-5
j_gene: TRBJ1-1
d_gene: TRBD1
abundance: .
CDR3nt: TGTGCCAGCACCCTAACAGGGGCCAACACTGAAGCTTTCTTT
CDR3aa: CASTLTGANTEAFF

v_gene: TRBV7-9
j_gene: TRBJ1-1
d_gene: TRBD1
abundance: few
CDR3nt: TGTGCCAGCAGCTTAATTTCCGGGACAGACGAAGCTTTCTTT
CDR3aa: CASSLISGTDEAFF

v_gene: TRBV9
j_gene: TRBJ1-2
d_gene: TRBD1
abundance: once
CDR3nt: TGTGCCAGCAGCGTAGGAGCCGGGACAGTGTACTATGGCTACACCTTC
CDR3aa: CASSVGAGTVYYGYTF

v_gene: TRBV4-2
j_gene: TRBJ2-6
d_gene: .
abundance: .
CDR3nt: TGTGCCAGCAGCCAAGATCCGGCCGGGTCTGGGGCCAACGTCCTGACTTTC
CDR3aa: CASSQDPAGSGANVLTF

v_gene: TRBV5-4
j_gene: TRBJ1-1
d_gene: .
abundance: .
CDR3nt: TGTGCCAGCAGCCAGGCTCCTGGGACAATCGGTGCTGAAGCTTTCTTT
CDR3aa: CASSQAPGTIGAEAFF

v_gene: TRBV27
j_gene: TRBJ2-2
d_gene: .
abundance: .
CDR3nt: TGTGCCAGCAGTCCCATGGCAGAGAACACCGGGGAGCTGTTTTTT
CDR3aa: CASSPMAENTGELFF

v_gene: TRBV28
j_gene: TRBJ1-2
d_gene: TRBD1
abundance: few
CDR3nt: TGTGCCAGCAGTTTAGGAACCGGGACAGAAGGCTACACCTTC
CDR3aa: CASSLGTGTEGYTF

v_gene: TRBV6-1
j_gene: TRBJ1-2
d_gene: TRBD1
abundance: few
CDR3nt: TGTGCCAGCAGTCGCCGGGACAGGGCGGACTATGGCTACACCTTC
CDR3aa: CASSRRDRADYGYTF

v_gene: TRBV6-4
j_gene: TRBJ2-3
d_gene: .
abundance: few
CDR3nt: TGTGCCAGCAGTCTTAGCGGCACAGATACGCAGTATTTT
CDR3aa: CASSLSGTDTQYF

v_gene: TRBV6-6
j_gene: TRBJ2-7
d_gene: TRBD1
abundance: .
CDR3nt: TGTGCCAGCAGGGGGCCAGGGGGCGAGCAGTACTTC
CDR3aa: CASRGPGGEQYF

v_gene: TRBV11-3
j_gene: TRBJ2-1
d_gene: TRBD2
abundance: .
CDR3nt: TGTGCCAGCAGCTTGGGACTAGCGGGAGGCACAGAGCAGTTCTTC
CDR3aa: CASSLGLAGGTEQFF

v_gene: TRBV4-1
j_gene: TRBJ1-6
d_gene: .
abundance: .
CDR3nt: TGCGCCAGCAGCCAAGGTTCTGACCCCGGGTATTCACCCCTCCACTTT
CDR3aa: CASSQGSDPGYSPLHF

v_gene: TRBV7-2
j_gene: TRBJ2-7
d_gene: .
abundance: .
CDR3nt: TGCGAGGGTCCCTCCTACGAGCAGTACTTC
CDR3aa: CEGPSYEQYF

v_gene: TRBV7-2
j_gene: TRBJ1-1
d_gene: TRBD1
abundance: .
CDR3nt: TGTGCCAGCAGCCCGTCCGGGACAGTGAACACTGAAGCTTTCTTT
CDR3aa: CASSPSGTVNTEAFF

v_gene: TRBV2
j_gene: TRBJ2-5
d_gene: TRBD1
abundance: .
CDR3nt: TGTGCCAGCAGCCGGGACAGGTACCAAGAGACCCAGTACTTC
CDR3aa: CASSRDRYQETQYF

v_gene: TRBV5-4
j_gene: TRBJ1-2
d_gene: .
abundance: .
CDR3nt: TGTGCCAGCAGCCTCCACAGTAAGGAGGACACCTTC
CDR3aa: CASSLHSKEDTF

v_gene: TRBV5-4
j_gene: TRBJ2-1
d_gene: TRBD1
abundance: .
CDR3nt: TGTGCCAGCACCTACAACCCGACAGGGGAGTACAATGAGCAGTTCTTC
CDR3aa: CASTYNPTGEYNEQFF

v_gene: TRBV25-1
j_gene: TRBJ2-2
d_gene: .
abundance: .
CDR3nt: TGTGCCAGCAGAGAATACGACACCGGGGAGCTGTTTTTT
CDR3aa: CASREYDTGELFF

v_gene: TRBV5-1
j_gene: TRBJ2-5
d_gene: TRBD2
abundance: .
CDR3nt: TGCGCCAGCAGCCCGGGACTAGCGGGGCCTCAAGAGACCCAGTACTTC
CDR3aa: CASSPGLAGPQETQYF

v_gene: TRBV19
j_gene: TRBJ2-5
d_gene: .
abundance: .
CDR3nt: TGTGCCAGTAGTATAGGCTCAGGGGAGACCCAGTACTTC
CDR3aa: CASSIGSGETQYF

v_gene: TRBV5-1
j_gene: TRBJ2-7
d_gene: TRBD2
abundance: .
CDR3nt: TGCGCCAGCAGCGGCGGGACTAGCGCCTACGAGCAGTACTTC
CDR3aa: CASSGGTSAYEQYF

v_gene: TRBV7-3
j_gene: TRBJ2-2
d_gene: .
abundance: .
CDR3nt: TGTGCCAGCAGCCCCGGTGGTCCGAGCACCGGGGAGCTGTTTTTT
CDR3aa: CASSPGGPSTGELFF

v_gene: TRBV6-1
j_gene: TRBJ1-2
d_gene: .
abundance: .
CDR3nt: TGTGCCAGCAGTGAAGTGACCCCAGGCTATGGCTACACCTTC
CDR3aa: CASSEVTPGYGYTF

v_gene: TRBV7-8
j_gene: TRBJ2-7
d_gene: TRBD2
abundance: .
CDR3nt: TGTGCCAGCAGCCGTACTAGCGAACTACGGTACGAGCAGTACTTC
CDR3aa: CASSRTSELRYEQYF

v_gene: TRBV11-2
j_gene: TRBJ2-5
d_gene: TRBD2
abundance: once
CDR3nt: TGTGCCAGCAGCCCGCCCGGGGGCGGGGGGAGGGAGACCCAGTACTTC
CDR3aa: CASSPPGGGGRETQYF

v_gene: TRBV5-4
j_gene: TRBJ2-3
d_gene: TRBD2
abundance: .
CDR3nt: TGTGCCAGCAGCTTGTTCGGCTCGACTACCCGGGGGGGTACGCAGTATTTT
CDR3aa: CASSLFGSTTRGGTQYF

v_gene: TRBV21-1
j_gene: TRBJ1-1
d_gene: .
abundance: .
CDR3nt: TGTGCCAGCAGCAACCGATCGGAGAGTCCAAACACTGAAGCTTTCTTT
CDR3aa: CASSNRSESPNTEAFF

v_gene: TRBV7-2
j_gene: TRBJ1-2
d_gene: .
abundance: .
CDR3nt: TGTGCCAGCAGCCGCGTTGGGGGGGACTATGGCTACACCTTC
CDR3aa: CASSRVGGDYGYTF

v_gene: TRBV27
j_gene: TRBJ2-7
d_gene: .
abundance: few
CDR3nt: .
CDR3aa: CASSSSGTGLSYEQYF

v_gene: TRBV4-2
j_gene: TRBJ1-2
d_gene: .
abundance: .
CDR3nt: TGTGCCAGCAGCCACGGGGGGGGTAACTATGGCTACACCTTC
CDR3aa: CASSHGGGNYGYTF

v_gene: TRBV28
j_gene: TRBJ1-2
d_gene: .
abundance: .
CDR3nt: TGTGCCAGCAGGAATCAGGGGTTCTATGGCTACACCTTC
CDR3aa: CASRNQGFYGYTF

v_gene: TRBV29-1
j_gene: TRBJ2-2
d_gene: TRBD1
abundance: .
CDR3nt: TGCAGCGCCATGGGACAGGCTCGGACCGGGGAGCTGTTTTTT
CDR3aa: CSAMGQARTGELFF

v_gene: TRBV9
j_gene: TRBJ1-2
d_gene: TRBD1
abundance: .
CDR3nt: TGTGCCAGCACGCGGACAGGGTACGGCTACACCTTC
CDR3aa: CASTRTGYGYTF

v_gene: TRBV7-6
j_gene: TRBJ1-1
d_gene: .
abundance: .
CDR3nt: TGTGCCAGCAGCTTACAGGGGAACACTGAAGCTTTCTTT
CDR3aa: CASSLQGNTEAFF

v_gene: TRBV7-2
j_gene: TRBJ2-2
d_gene: TRBD1
abundance: .
CDR3nt: TGTGCCAGCCGACCGGGACAGTACACCGGGGAGCTGTTTTTT
CDR3aa: CASRPGQYTGELFF